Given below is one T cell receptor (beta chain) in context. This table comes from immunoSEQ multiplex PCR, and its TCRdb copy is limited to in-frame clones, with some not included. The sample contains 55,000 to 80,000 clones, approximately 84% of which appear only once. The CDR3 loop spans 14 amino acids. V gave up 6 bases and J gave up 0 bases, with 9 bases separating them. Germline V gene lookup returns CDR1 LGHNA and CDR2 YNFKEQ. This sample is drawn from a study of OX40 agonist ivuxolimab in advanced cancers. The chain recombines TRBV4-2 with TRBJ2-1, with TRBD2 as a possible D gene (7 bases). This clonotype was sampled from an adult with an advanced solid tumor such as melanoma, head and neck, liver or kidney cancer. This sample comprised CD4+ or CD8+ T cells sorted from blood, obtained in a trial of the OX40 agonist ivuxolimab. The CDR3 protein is CASRRGGSYNEQFF. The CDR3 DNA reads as TGTGCCAGCAGGAGGGGGGGCTCCTACAATGAGCAGTTCTTC.